The sequence of this T cell receptor beta chain was determined in a study of blood T cell repertoires in COVID-19. Study in general: COVID-19 samples from acute and convalescent phases originated in the United States, Italy and Spain. PBMCs, B-cell-depleted T cells, or T cells provided the cDNA or gDNA that made up the material.

Study processing details: It was from reference gene primer amplification that nucleated cell counts were estimated. The method was immunoSEQ multiplex PCR; TCRdb's version includes in-frame clones alone and lacks a portion of them. That table supplies the V and J calls and clone size; D and trimming were determined from the DNA. Among about 68,000 clones listed, roughly nine tenths were seen once. Germline CDR1 and CDR2: SGHVS and FQNEAQ. The V end lost 3 bases, the J end lost 5 bases, and 12 bases lay between the germline ends. The CDR3 length is 14 residues. The material sequenced was peripheral blood. This chain joins TRBV7-8 and TRBJ2-3; a possible D gene is TRBD2 (6 bases). The source is a man aged 45-65 years with active COVID-19. The chain's CDR3 is CASSLEGNIDTQYF. CDR3 coding DNA: TGTGCCAGCAGCTTGGAGGGGAACATAGATACGCAGTATTTT.